This T cell receptor beta chain comes out of a study of blood T cell repertoires in COVID-19. Authors' methods: Estimated nucleated cell counts came from reference gene primer amplification. Clones were read by immunoSEQ multiplex PCR, and TCRdb kept only the in-frame ones, dropping some. That table furnishes V, J and clone size, whereas the DNA furnished D and trimming. The sample includes approximately 50,000 clones, 85% to 90% of them seen just once. The CDR3 length is 15 residues. From germline, CDR1 is SGHAT and CDR2 FQDESV (reference sequence). With 4 bases clipped from V and 5 bases from J, the junction kept 9 bases outside the gene matches.

This TCR was recovered from a human donor in a cohort sampled during active COVID-19. The chain links TRBV11-1 to TRBJ2-7, with 9 nucleotides matching TRBD2. Sequences were obtained from peripheral blood. In DNA form, the CDR3 reads TGTGCCAGCAGCTCACAATTTAGCGGGAGCCACGAGCAGTACTTC. The encoded protein is CASSSQFSGSHEQYF.